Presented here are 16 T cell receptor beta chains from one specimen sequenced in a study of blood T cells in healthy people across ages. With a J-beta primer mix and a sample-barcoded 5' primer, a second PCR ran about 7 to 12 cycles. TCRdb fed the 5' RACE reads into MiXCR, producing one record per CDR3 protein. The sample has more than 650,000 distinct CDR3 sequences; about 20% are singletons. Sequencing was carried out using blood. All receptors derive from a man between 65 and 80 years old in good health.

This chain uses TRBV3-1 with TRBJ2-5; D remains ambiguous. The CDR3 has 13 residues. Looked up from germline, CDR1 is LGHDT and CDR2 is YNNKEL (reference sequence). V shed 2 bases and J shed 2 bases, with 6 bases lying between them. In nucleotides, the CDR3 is TGTGCCAGCAGCCAACCACCGCAAGAGACCCAGTACTTC. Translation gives CASSQPPQETQYF.

In DNA, the CDR3 is TGTGCCAGCAGCTACACTAACGGCTACAATGAGCAGTTCTTC. Its translation: CASSYTNGYNEQFF. The chain is built from TRBV11-2 and TRBJ2-1; D not resolved. Germline-derived CDR1 and CDR2 are SGHAT and FQNNGV. The CDR3 is 14 amino acids. The V gene lost 4 bases and the J gene lost 3 bases, with 10 bases spanning the gap.

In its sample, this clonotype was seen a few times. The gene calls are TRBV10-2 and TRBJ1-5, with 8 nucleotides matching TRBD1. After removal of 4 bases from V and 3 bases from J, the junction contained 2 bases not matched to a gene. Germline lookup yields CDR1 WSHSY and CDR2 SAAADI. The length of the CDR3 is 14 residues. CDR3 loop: CASSGQGYNQPQHF. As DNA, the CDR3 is TGCGCCAGCAGTGGACAGGGGTACAATCAGCCCCAGCATTTT.

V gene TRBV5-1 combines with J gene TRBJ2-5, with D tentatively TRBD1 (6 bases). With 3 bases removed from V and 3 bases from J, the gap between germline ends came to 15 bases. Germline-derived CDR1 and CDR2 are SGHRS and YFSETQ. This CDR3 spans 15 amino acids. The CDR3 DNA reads TGCGCCAGCAGCTGGAACCCCCGACAGGAAGAGACCCAGTACTTC. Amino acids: CASSWNPRQEETQYF.

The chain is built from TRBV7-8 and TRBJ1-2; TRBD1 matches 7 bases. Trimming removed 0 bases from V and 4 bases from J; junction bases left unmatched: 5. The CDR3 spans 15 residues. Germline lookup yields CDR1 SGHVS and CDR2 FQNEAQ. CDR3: CASSLAGGQVYGYTF. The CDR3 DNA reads TGTGCCAGCAGCTTAGCTGGTGGACAGGTCTATGGCTACACCTTC.

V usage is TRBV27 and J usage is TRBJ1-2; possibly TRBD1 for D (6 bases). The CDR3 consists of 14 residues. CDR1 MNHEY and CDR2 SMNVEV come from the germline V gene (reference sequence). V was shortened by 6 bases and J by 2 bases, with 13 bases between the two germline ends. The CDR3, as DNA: TGTGCCAGCAGGATAACAGGGAACAACTATGGCTACACCTTC. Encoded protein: CASRITGNNYGYTF.

The CDR3 DNA is TGCAGTGCTAGAGAGGGTTCCACAGCCAAAAACATTCAGTACTTC. Its protein is CSAREGSTAKNIQYF. This chain uses TRBV20-1 with TRBJ2-4, with D unclear. Trimming shortened V by 0 bases and J by 0 bases, and 9 bases separated the two germline ends. This CDR3 has 15 residues. Per germline, CDR1 DFQATT and CDR2 SNEGSKA (reference sequence).

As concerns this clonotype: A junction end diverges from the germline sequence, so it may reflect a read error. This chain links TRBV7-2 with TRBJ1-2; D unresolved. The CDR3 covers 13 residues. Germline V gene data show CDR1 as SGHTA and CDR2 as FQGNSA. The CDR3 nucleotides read TGTGCCAGAAGCTCCACACAGAACTATGGCTACACCTTC. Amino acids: CARSSTQNYGYTF.

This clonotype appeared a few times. CDR3 sequence: CSAGTSPGGYTF. CDR3 DNA sequence: TGCAGTGCTGGTACATCCCCGGGTGGCTACACCTTC. The V call is TRBV20-1, the J call TRBJ1-2; D is unresolved. The germline V gene encodes CDR1 DFQATT and CDR2 SNEGSKA (reference sequence). This CDR3 region has 12 residues. V shed 5 bases and J shed 7 bases, with 14 bases lying between them.

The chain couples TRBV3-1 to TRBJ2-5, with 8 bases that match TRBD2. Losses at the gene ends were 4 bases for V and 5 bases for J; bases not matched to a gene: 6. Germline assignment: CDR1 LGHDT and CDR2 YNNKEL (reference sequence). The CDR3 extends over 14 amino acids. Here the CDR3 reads CASSPGLVLETQYF. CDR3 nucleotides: TGTGCCAGCAGCCCGGGACTAGTATTGGAGACCCAGTACTTC.

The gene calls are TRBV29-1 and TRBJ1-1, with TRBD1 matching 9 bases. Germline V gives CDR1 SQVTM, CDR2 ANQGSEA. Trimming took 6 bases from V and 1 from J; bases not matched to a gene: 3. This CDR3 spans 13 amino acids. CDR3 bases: TGCAGCGTCCTGGGACAGGGGAACACTGAAGCTTTCTTT. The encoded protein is CSVLGQGNTEAFF.

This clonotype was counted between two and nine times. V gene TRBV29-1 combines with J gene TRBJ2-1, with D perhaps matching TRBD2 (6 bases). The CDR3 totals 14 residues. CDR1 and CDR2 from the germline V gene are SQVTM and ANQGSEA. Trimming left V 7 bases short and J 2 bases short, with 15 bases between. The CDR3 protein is CSATLALAYNEQFF. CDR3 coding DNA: TGCAGCGCCACCCTAGCGCTGGCCTACAATGAGCAGTTCTTC.

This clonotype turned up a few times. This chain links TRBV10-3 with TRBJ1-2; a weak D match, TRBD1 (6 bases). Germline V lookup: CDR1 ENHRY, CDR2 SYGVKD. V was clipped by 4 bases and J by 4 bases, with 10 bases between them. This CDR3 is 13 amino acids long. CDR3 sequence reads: CAISVQGSYGYTF. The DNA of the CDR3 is TGTGCCATCAGTGTGCAGGGGAGCTATGGCTACACCTTC.

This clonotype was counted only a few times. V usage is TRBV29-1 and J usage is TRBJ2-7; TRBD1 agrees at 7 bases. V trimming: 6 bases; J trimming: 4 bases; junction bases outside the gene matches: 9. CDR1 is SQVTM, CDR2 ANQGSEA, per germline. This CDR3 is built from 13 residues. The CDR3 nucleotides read TGCAGCGTCGCCTTGGGACAGTGGTACGAGCAGTACTTC. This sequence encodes CSVALGQWYEQYF.

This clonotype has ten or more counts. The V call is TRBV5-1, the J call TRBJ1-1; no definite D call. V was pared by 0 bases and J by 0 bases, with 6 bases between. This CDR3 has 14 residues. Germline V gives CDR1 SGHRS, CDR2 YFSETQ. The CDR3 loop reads CASSLDPVNTEAFF. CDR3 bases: TGCGCCAGCAGCTTGGATCCCGTGAACACTGAAGCTTTCTTT.

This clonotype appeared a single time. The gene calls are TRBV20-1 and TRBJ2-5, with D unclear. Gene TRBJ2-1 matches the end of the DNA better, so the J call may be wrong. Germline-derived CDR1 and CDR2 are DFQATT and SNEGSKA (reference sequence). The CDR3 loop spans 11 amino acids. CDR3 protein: CSARGGYEQFF. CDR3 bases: TGCAGTGCTAGAGGGGGATATGAGCAGTTCTTC.